The 26 T cell receptor beta chains presented below share a single source sample, sequenced in a study of PD-1 blockade in classical Hodgkin lymphoma. Measured with immunoSEQ multiplex PCR; TCRdb has only the in-frame clones, and not every one. In the table there are fewer than 95,000 clones, nearly 85% of which are singletons. Noted time point: cycle 4 day 1 (C4D1), after about 6 weeks of nivolumab. With no exception, relapse followed autologous stem cell transplantation in all patients, and brentuximab vedotin exposure varied. Sequences were derived from peripheral blood mononuclear cells (PBMCs), sampled before the fourth cycle of nivolumab. These receptors all come from a human donor with classical Hodgkin lymphoma.

The rearrangement joins TRBV9 to TRBJ2-5, with TRBD2 matching over 15 bases. V shed 3 bases, J shed 4 bases, and the junction held 7 bases outside the gene matches. Germline-derived CDR1 and CDR2 are SGDLS and YYNGEE. CDR3 length: 17 residues. The chain's CDR3 is CASSGGLAGGRGETQYF. For the CDR3, the DNA is TGTGCCAGCAGCGGGGGACTAGCGGGAGGCCGGGGAGAGACCCAGTACTTC.

The CDR3 DNA sequence: TGTGCCACCAGCAGAGATTACGACACGGAATACGAGCAGTACTTC. Translation: CATSRDYDTEYEQYF. The chain employs TRBV15 and TRBJ2-7, with unresolved D. The CDR3 covers 15 residues. V was cut by 0 bases and J by 4 bases, with 13 bases left in between. Germline V gene data show CDR1 as LNHNV and CDR2 as YYDKDF (reference sequence).

This rearrangement joins TRBV30 to TRBJ1-1; a weak D match, TRBD1 (5 bases). V was clipped by 2 bases and J by 4 bases, with 11 bases between them. The CDR3 contains 13 residues. Per the germline V gene, CDR1 is GTSNPN and CDR2 is SVGIG (reference sequence). The CDR3 loop reads CAWSTKRGTEAFF. In nucleotides, the CDR3 is TGTGCCTGGAGTACGAAGAGGGGCACTGAAGCTTTCTTT.

A few counts support this clone. V is TRBV29-1 and J is TRBJ2-5, with D possibly TRBD1 on 6 matching bases. Germline values: CDR1 SQVTM, CDR2 ANQGSEA. V lost 4 bases to trimming and J lost 5 bases, with 17 bases between them. The CDR3 runs to 14 residues. In DNA form, the CDR3 reads TGCAGCGTTGGGACAGTACGAGGAACCGAGACCCAGTACTTC. Translating gives CSVGTVRGTETQYF.

The rearrangement uses TRBV10-3 and TRBJ1-1; maybe TRBD1 (5 bases). The CDR3 has 15 amino acids. Germline V gene data show CDR1 as ENHRY and CDR2 as SYGVKD. The V and J ends lost 7 bases and 4 bases respectively, with 19 bases between them. The CDR3 sequence: CAITQHGNGGTEAFF. CDR3 sequence (DNA): TGTGCCATCACGCAACATGGGAACGGGGGCACTGAAGCTTTCTTT.

This chain links TRBV5-6 with TRBJ2-2; 8 bases match TRBD2. The J segment lost 1 base and the V segment lost 1 base, leaving 3 bases of the junction unmatched. CDR1 and CDR2 (germline): SGHDT, YYEEEE. The CDR3 is 16 residues long. CDR3 residues: CASSLFAGGNTGELFF. The CDR3 coding sequence is TGTGCCAGCAGCTTGTTTGCGGGAGGGAACACCGGGGAGCTGTTTTTT.

This clone appeared once. The CDR3 here is CASSRTSWSDTQYF. CDR3 nucleotides: TGTGCCAGCTCCCGGACTAGCTGGTCAGATACGCAGTATTTT. This chain connects TRBV6-1 to TRBJ2-3, with 8 bases lining up with TRBD2. Trimming at V came to 8 bases and at J to 4 bases, leaving 8 bases not matched to a gene. CDR1 and CDR2 (germline): MNHNS, SASEGT. This CDR3 is 14 amino acids long.

This clone appeared a few times. The gene calls are TRBV7-2 and TRBJ1-2; no clear D. The V gene lost 11 bases and the J gene lost 0 bases, with 7 bases spanning the gap. In germline, CDR1 is SGHTA, CDR2 FQGNSA. The CDR3 contains 11 residues. CDR3: CAQEANYGYTF. CDR3 nucleotide sequence: TGTGCCCAAGAAGCTAACTATGGCTACACCTTC. The whole variable domain, remainder taken from reference TRBV7-2 and TRBJ1-2, is GAGVSQSPSNKVTEKGKDVELRCDPISGHTALYWYRQSLGQGLEFLIYFQGNSAPDKSGLPSDRFSAERTGGSVSTLTIQRTQQEDSAVYLCAQEANYGYTFGSGTRLTVV.

This rearrangement joins TRBV7-3 to TRBJ2-1, with D unclear. V shed 5 bases and J shed 0 bases, with 8 bases lying between them. The CDR3 sequence is 14 residues long. Germline V gene sequence: CDR1 SGHTA, CDR2 FQGTGA. The CDR3 sequence is CASSQDGSYNEQFF. Written as DNA, the CDR3 is TGTGCCAGCAGCCAGGATGGCTCCTACAATGAGCAGTTCTTC. The entire variable domain, with the rest obtained from reference TRBV7-3 and TRBJ2-1, is as follows: GAGVSQTPSNKVTEKGKYVELRCDPISGHTALYWYRQSLGQGPEFLIYFQGTGAADDSGLPNDRFFAVRPEGSVSTLKIQRTERGDSAVYLCASSQDGSYNEQFFGPGTRLTVL.

This rearrangement joins TRBV5-1 to TRBJ1-1; D call uncertain. Germline CDR1 is SGHRS and CDR2 is YFSETQ. This CDR3 is 13 amino acids long. With 6 bases removed from V and 1 base from J, the gap between germline ends came to 10 bases. CDR3 region: CASKISANTEAFF. The CDR3 DNA follows: TGCGCCAGCAAAATTAGCGCGAACACTGAAGCTTTCTTT.

The chain joins TRBV2 to TRBJ2-5, with D tentatively TRBD1 (6 bases). Germline CDR1 is SNHLY and CDR2 is FYNNEI. The V end was cut by 3 bases, the J end by 2 bases, with 10 bases between. The CDR3 is made up of 14 amino acids. The CDR3 region is CASSEWQGQETQYF. The CDR3, as DNA: TGTGCCAGCAGTGAGTGGCAGGGGCAAGAGACCCAGTACTTC.

This clone was seen a few times. This sequence joins TRBV19 and TRBJ1-1, with 7 bases that match TRBD1. The CDR3 sequence is 16 residues long. Trimming cost V 5 bases and J 0 bases; bases outside gene matches: 9. Per the germline V gene, CDR1 is LNHDA and CDR2 is SQIVND (reference sequence). The CDR3 loop is CASSPTKTGMNTEAFF. CDR3 in DNA: TGTGCCAGTAGTCCAACAAAGACAGGGATGAACACTGAAGCTTTCTTT.

This chain uses TRBV18 with TRBJ2-7; 7 nucleotides line up with TRBD2. The CDR3 contains 12 residues. Germline CDR1 and CDR2: KGHSH and LQKENI. The trim removed 6 bases at V and 5 bases at J, leaving 4 bases unmatched. The CDR3 spells CASSPTSDEQYF. The CDR3 DNA reads as TGTGCCAGCTCTCCTACTAGCGACGAGCAGTACTTC.

This chain uses TRBV7-6 with TRBJ2-5; no clear D. The germline V gene encodes CDR1 SGHVS and CDR2 FNYEAQ. The ends were cut back, 5 bases at V and 5 bases at J, with 9 bases in the middle. This CDR3 has 12 amino acids. The CDR3 spells CASSPSEETQYF. In DNA, the CDR3 is TGTGCCAGCAGCCCCTCGGAGGAGACCCAGTACTTC.

For the CDR3, the DNA is TGTGCCAGCAGCCGTACTAGCGGGAGCTCCTACAATGAGCAGTTCTTC. As protein: CASSRTSGSSYNEQFF. The V and J genes are TRBV27 and TRBJ2-1, with 11 bases that match TRBD2. The V gene's germline CDR1 is MNHEY and CDR2 SMNVEV (reference sequence). Trimming at V came to 6 bases and at J to 0 bases, leaving 4 bases not matched to a gene. The CDR3 has 16 amino acids.

This clone was detected only once. The chain recombines TRBV4-1 with TRBJ2-1; 10 bases agree with TRBD2. Germline V gene sequence: CDR1 MGHRA, CDR2 YSYEKL. With V trimmed by 10 bases and J by 7 bases, 10 bases remained unmatched. The CDR3 totals 14 residues. The CDR3 nucleotides are TGCGCCACCACCCCAGCGGGAGGGTTTAATGAGCAGTTCTTC. It yields the protein CATTPAGGFNEQFF.

CDR3 loop: CASSSRGSGTGELFF. The CDR3 coding sequence is TGTGCCAGCAGCTCCCGGGGGAGCGGTACCGGGGAGCTGTTTTTT. The rearrangement joins TRBV7-8 to TRBJ2-2, with D maybe TRBD2 (6 bases). CDR3 length equals 15 residues. V lost 4 bases, J lost 5 bases, and 14 bases lay in between. Germline CDR1 is SGHVS and CDR2 is FQNEAQ.

In this sample, this clone turned up once. V gene TRBV7-8 combines with J gene TRBJ2-1; 8 bases map to TRBD2. V gave up 3 bases and J gave up 5 bases; unmatched junction bases: 3. The germline CDR1 and CDR2 sequences are SGHVS and FQNEAQ. The CDR3 runs 14 residues. The CDR3 coding sequence is TGTGCCAGCAGCTTTAGCGGGGTGGACAATGAGCAGTTCTTC. Its translation is CASSFSGVDNEQFF.

The chain is built from TRBV6-5 and TRBJ2-7, with D possibly being TRBD1 or TRBD2 (5 bases each). Trimming removed 5 bases at V and 0 bases at J, with 11 bases between. This CDR3 is 14 amino acids long. Looked up from germline, CDR1 is MNHEY and CDR2 is SVGAGI. The CDR3 protein is CASSRDGPSYEQYF. The CDR3 coding sequence is TGTGCCAGCAGTCGGGACGGTCCCTCCTACGAGCAGTACTTC.

This chain uses TRBV5-6 with TRBJ2-5, with 10 bases lining up with TRBD2. The V and J ends lost 4 bases and 5 bases, in that order; junction bases with no gene match: 20. The length of the CDR3 is 19 residues. The germline V gene has CDR1 SGHDT and CDR2 YYEEEE. The CDR3 reads CASSLRVWSGRATRETQYF. The CDR3 bases are TGTGCCAGCAGCCTCCGGGTTTGGAGCGGGAGGGCCACGCGGGAGACCCAGTACTTC. The full variable domain, completed using reference TRBV5-6 and TRBJ2-5, is DAGVTQSPTHLIKTRGQQVTLRCSPKSGHDTVSWYQQALGQGPQFIFQYYEEEERQRGNFPDRFSGHQFPNYSSELNVNALLLGDSALYLCASSLRVWSGRATRETQYFGPGTRLLVL.

The chain carries TRBV5-5 and TRBJ1-5; 7 bases match TRBD1. Trimming at V came to 4 bases and at J to 1 base, leaving 2 bases not matched to a gene. Germline lookup yields CDR1 SGHKS and CDR2 YYEKEE (reference sequence). CDR3 length equals 14 residues. CDR3 residues: CASSLRGSNQPQHF. As DNA, the CDR3 is TGTGCCAGCAGCCTCAGGGGGAGCAATCAGCCCCAGCATTTT.

The chain couples TRBV7-7 to TRBJ2-5; 8 bases line up with TRBD2. The trim removed 3 bases at V and 4 bases at J, leaving 4 bases unmatched. Germline CDR1 and CDR2: SSHAT and FNYEAQ (reference sequence). CDR3 size: 14 residues. The CDR3 here is CASSLERESETQYF. Written as DNA, the CDR3 is TGTGCCAGCAGCTTGGAGCGGGAGTCAGAGACCCAGTACTTC. The full variable domain, completed using reference TRBV7-7 and TRBJ2-5, is GAGVSQSPRYKVTKRGQDVTLRCDPISSHATLYWYQQALGQGPEFLTYFNYEAQPDKSGLPSDRFSAERPEGSISTLTIQRTEQRDSAMYRCASSLERESETQYFGPGTRLLVL.

The chain recombines TRBV6-4 with TRBJ1-3; no reliable D call. Germline V gene data show CDR1 as MRHNA and CDR2 as SNTAGT. V was cut by 6 bases and J by 0 bases, with 9 bases left in between. This CDR3 contains 14 residues. CDR3 sequence: CASRVRVSGNTIYF. CDR3 sequence (DNA): TGTGCCAGCAGGGTAAGGGTCTCTGGAAACACCATATATTTT.

The rearrangement uses TRBV5-6 and TRBJ2-1; the D gene could be TRBD1 or TRBD2 (5 bases each). The CDR3 has 16 residues. V was pared by 3 bases and J by 4 bases, with 17 bases between. Germline CDR1 reads SGHDT; CDR2 reads YYEEEE. The CDR3 is CASSWGRTPGYNEQFF. CDR3 in DNA: TGTGCCAGCAGCTGGGGCAGGACTCCCGGTTACAATGAGCAGTTCTTC. Supplemented by reference TRBV5-6 and TRBJ2-1, the full variable domain reads DAGVTQSPTHLIKTRGQQVTLRCSPKSGHDTVSWYQQALGQGPQFIFQYYEEEERQRGNFPDRFSGHQFPNYSSELNVNALLLGDSALYLCASSWGRTPGYNEQFFGPGTRLTVL.

The chain links TRBV27 to TRBJ2-4; either TRBD1 or TRBD2 may supply D (7 bases each). Between the trimmed V and J ends, which lost 4 bases and 7 bases, there was a span of 20 bases. This CDR3 is 16 amino acids long. Germline values: CDR1 MNHEY, CDR2 SMNVEV (reference sequence). The chain's CDR3 is CASSSLQGRGRNIQYF. The CDR3 DNA reads TGTGCCAGCAGTTCATTACAGGGGCGGGGGCGGAACATTCAGTACTTC.

The genes are TRBV6-1 and TRBJ2-1; no clear D gene. Trimming took off 7 bases at V and 3 bases at J, with 16 bases between the two ends. Germline CDR1 is MNHNS and CDR2 is SASEGT. This CDR3 comprises 15 residues. CDR3 sequence reads: CASTVWVGLYNEQFF. The DNA for the CDR3 is TGTGCCAGCACGGTGTGGGTGGGCCTCTACAATGAGCAGTTCTTC.